The 28 T cell receptor beta chains given below trace back to one sample, sequenced in a study of blood T cell repertoires in COVID-19. Produced via immunoSEQ multiplex PCR; TCRdb's table is partial and in-frame only. This sample yields 330,000 or so clones, of which around nine tenths are seen a single time; just over 1% belongs to the top ten. Input material: PBMCs or T cells enriched from blood (not recorded which). These receptors were collected from a woman in her 30s who had been exposed to COVID-19.

There are a few counts of this clone. The chain joins TRBV30 to TRBJ1-2; D is perhaps TRBD1 (5 bases). Germline-derived CDR1 and CDR2 are GTSNPN and SVGIG (reference sequence). Trimming left V 4 bases short and J 4 bases short, with 13 bases between. The CDR3 is 13 amino acids. CDR3 sequence (DNA): TGTGCCTGGATGGGGGGGTTTACCTATGGCTACACCTTC. This encodes CAWMGGFTYGYTF.

The V gene is TRBV21-1, the J gene TRBJ2-7; TRBD2 is the table's D call, not checked against the DNA. TRBV21-1 is classified as a pseudogene. The length of the CDR3 is 15 residues. The CDR3 loop is CASSKARGVVYEQYF. The CDR3, as DNA: TGTGCCAGCAGCAAAGCGCGGGGGGTCGTGTACGAGCAGTACTTC.

Points on this clone: A read error may account for a junction end that differs from germline. The V call is TRBV7-7, the J call TRBJ2-1; D possibly corresponds to TRBD2 (6 bases). Germline assignment: CDR1 SSHAT and CDR2 FNYEAQ (reference sequence). The CDR3 is made up of 15 amino acids. The CDR3 nucleotides are TGTGCTAGCAGCTCCCTAGCGAGTCCCTACAATGAGCAGTTCTTC. Translated: CASSSLASPYNEQFF.

The V and J genes are TRBV5-1 and TRBJ2-1; 9 nucleotides line up with TRBD2. The germline V gene encodes CDR1 SGHRS and CDR2 YFSETQ. CDR3 size: 15 residues. The V and J ends lost 5 bases and 1 base, in that order; junction bases with no gene match: 4. This CDR3 reads CASSNSGSSYNEQFF. The CDR3 nucleotides are TGCGCCAGCAGTAATAGCGGGAGTTCCTACAATGAGCAGTTCTTC.

This chain uses TRBV28 with TRBJ2-6; D not resolved. The CDR3 covers 16 residues. From germline, CDR1 is MDHEN and CDR2 SYDVKM. V was pared by 1 base and J by 0 bases, with 7 bases between. The CDR3 loop reads CASSLYSLSGANVLTF. CDR3 bases: TGTGCCAGCAGTTTATATTCCCTCTCTGGGGCCAACGTCCTGACTTTC.

V and J are TRBV19 and TRBJ1-5, with D perhaps TRBD1 (6 bases). Germline CDR1 LNHDA, CDR2 SQIVND (reference sequence). Trimming took off 1 base at V and 6 bases at J, with 13 bases between the two ends. The CDR3 sequence is 15 residues long. Written as DNA, the CDR3 is TGTGCCAGTAGTATAGGGGGGAGGGGGGCTCAGCCCCAGCATTTT. Encoded protein: CASSIGGRGAQPQHF.

This chain joins TRBV18 and TRBJ1-3; tentatively, D is TRBD1 (5 bases). The CDR3 spans 16 residues. Germline lookup yields CDR1 KGHSH and CDR2 LQKENI. V dropped 2 bases and J dropped 0 bases, with 11 bases sitting between them. CDR3 sequence reads: CASSPGAMSSGNTIYF. DNA of the CDR3: TGTGCCAGCTCACCAGGGGCTATGAGCTCTGGAAACACCATATATTTT.

The rearrangement uses TRBV2 and TRBJ2-5, with TRBD1 matching 8 bases. J lost 6 bases, V lost 2 bases, and 5 bases had no gene match. CDR1 is SNHLY, CDR2 FYNNEI, per germline. The CDR3 consists of 14 residues. DNA for the CDR3: TGTGCCAGCAGTGAACGGACAGGGCGTAAGACCCAGTACTTC. Residues: CASSERTGRKTQYF.

This clone was recorded only once. The chain recombines TRBV3-1 (or the pseudogene TRBV3-2) with TRBJ2-2; unclear D gene. Germline CDR1 is LGHDT and CDR2 is YNNKEL (reference sequence). The CDR3 totals 15 residues. Trimming stripped 6 bases from V and 0 bases from J, with 11 bases between. The CDR3: CASSTTGANTGELFF. In nucleotides, the CDR3 is TGTGCCAGCAGTACGACCGGAGCGAACACCGGGGAGCTGTTTTTT.

The chain carries TRBV7-3 and TRBJ2-7, with a possible D match to TRBD1 (5 bases). Germline CDR1 and CDR2: SGHTA and FQGTGA. This CDR3 spans 14 amino acids. V was cut by 5 bases and J by 6 bases, with 17 bases left in between. As DNA, the CDR3 is TGTGCCAGCAGCCCCGGGCAGGGAAGGGGCGAGCAGTACTTC. It translates to CASSPGQGRGEQYF.

CDR3 region: CASSDRGNIQYF. CDR3 DNA: TGTGCCAGCTCGGACAGGGGAAACATTCAGTACTTC. The chain combines TRBV2 with TRBJ2-4; 9 nucleotides agree with TRBD1. CDR3 length equals 12 residues. Germline trimming cut 8 bases from V and 6 bases from J; bases unmatched to any gene: 2. Germline CDR1 is SNHLY and CDR2 is FYNNEI.

This clone was found a few times. The chain carries TRBV28 and TRBJ1-6, with 9 bases identical to TRBD1. Losses at the gene ends were 5 bases for V and 10 bases for J; bases not matched to a gene: 6. The CDR3 consists of 14 residues. Germline CDR1 MDHEN, CDR2 SYDVKM. The CDR3 DNA is TGTGCCAGCAGTCCGGGACAGGGTATCTCACCCCTCCACTTT. The encoded protein is CASSPGQGISPLHF.

The chain has TRBV7-8 and TRBJ2-7; 7 nucleotides line up with TRBD2. The CDR3 is 16 amino acids. The ends lost 1 base at V and 1 base at J; junction bases unmatched: 7. Germline V gene data show CDR1 as SGHVS and CDR2 as FQNEAQ. The CDR3 region is CASSLGGRVRSYEQYF. The CDR3 bases are TGTGCCAGCAGCTTAGGAGGGAGGGTAAGGTCCTACGAGCAGTACTTC.

This clone came up a few times. The rearrangement uses TRBV18 and TRBJ1-5, with D hard to call. The germline CDR1 and CDR2 sequences are KGHSH and LQKENI. Trimming left V 2 bases short and J 2 bases short, with 7 bases between. The CDR3 has 14 residues. The CDR3 here is CASSPMAGNQPQHF. For the CDR3, the DNA is TGTGCCAGCTCACCAATGGCAGGCAATCAGCCCCAGCATTTT.

The chain has TRBV5-1 and TRBJ1-4; 8 nucleotides agree with TRBD1. J lost 3 bases, V lost 4 bases, and 8 bases had no gene match. The CDR3 runs to 16 residues. CDR1 and CDR2 (germline): SGHRS, YFSETQ. In nucleotides, the CDR3 is TGCGCCAGCAGCCTGACAGGGGAGGTGCCTAATGAAAAACTGTTTTTT. Protein product: CASSLTGEVPNEKLFF.

This clone was found once. The chain has TRBV6-1 and TRBJ1-5; no firm D call. The CDR3 totals 14 residues. Germline values: CDR1 MNHNS, CDR2 SASEGT. Trimming pared 2 bases from V and 6 bases from J, leaving 11 bases between. The CDR3 bases are TGTGCCAGCAGTGAACTGGGCCGGGGTCAGCCCCAGCATTTT. It codes for CASSELGRGQPQHF.

This chain links TRBV7-8 with TRBJ1-4, with TRBD1 identical over 10 bases. The V gene end was trimmed by 1 base and the J gene end by 4 bases; junction bases not matched to a gene: 12. Germline V lookup: CDR1 SGHVS, CDR2 FQNEAQ. CDR3 length equals 19 residues. CDR3 region: CASSLEPGQGYNGNEKLFF. CDR3 in DNA: TGTGCCAGCAGCTTAGAACCGGGACAGGGGTACAATGGTAATGAAAAACTGTTTTTT.

V usage is TRBV10-3 and J usage is TRBJ1-1; unclear D gene. The CDR3 extends over 12 amino acids. Between the trimmed V and J ends, which lost 9 bases and 3 bases, there was a span of 11 bases. Germline V gene sequence: CDR1 ENHRY, CDR2 SYGVKD. The CDR3 protein is CAIRELDTEAFF. Here the CDR3 DNA reads TGTGCCATACGGGAGTTGGACACTGAAGCTTTCTTT.

This chain uses TRBV29-1 with TRBJ2-7; 8 positions match TRBD1. The CDR3 has 12 residues. With 1 base clipped from V and 6 bases from J, the junction kept 2 bases outside the gene matches. CDR1 is SQVTM and CDR2 is ANQGSEA in the germline V gene. This chain's CDR3 is CSVEGTGCEQYF. CDR3 DNA sequence: TGCAGCGTTGAAGGGACAGGGTGCGAGCAGTACTTC.

Regarding this clone: At one of its ends the junction is not consistent with the germline gene, which may arise from a read error. This rearrangement joins TRBV6-6 to TRBJ2-7; 7 nucleotides agree with TRBD2. Germline V gene lookup returns CDR1 MNHNY and CDR2 SVGAGI (reference sequence). The CDR3 is 14 residues long. CDR3 coding DNA: TGTGCCAGCAGTTTTGCGGGAGTCTCCCACGAGCAGTACTTC. Encoded protein: CASSFAGVSHEQYF.

This clone showed up many times. V usage is TRBV4-2 and J usage is TRBJ2-7; TRBD2 matches 9 bases. The CDR3 loop spans 13 amino acids. The V and J ends lost 4 bases and 6 bases, in that order; junction bases with no gene match: 4. The germline V gene has CDR1 LGHNA and CDR2 YNFKEQ. CDR3 sequence (DNA): TGTGCCAGCAGCCCAGCGGGAGGTCTCGAGCAGTACTTC. Protein: CASSPAGGLEQYF.

V is TRBV5-1 and J is TRBJ2-2; 9 bases are shared with TRBD2. J gave up 2 bases and V 7 bases, and 12 bases lay outside the gene matches. The CDR3 extends over 17 amino acids. Germline V gene sequence: CDR1 SGHRS, CDR2 YFSETQ. CDR3 sequence reads: CASRLAEAKGNTGELFF. The DNA of the CDR3 is TGCGCCAGCCGACTAGCGGAGGCCAAAGGAAACACCGGGGAGCTGTTTTTT.

The genes are TRBV27 and TRBJ1-1; D remains ambiguous. The CDR3 totals 13 residues. Trimming cost V 3 bases and J 4 bases, with 9 bases left between them. Germline-derived CDR1 and CDR2 are MNHEY and SMNVEV (reference sequence). The CDR3 DNA is TGTGCCAGCAGTTTTAGTCGGGTCACTGAAGCTTTCTTT. It encodes CASSFSRVTEAFF.

This chain uses TRBV5-1 with TRBJ2-7; 9 bases line up with TRBD1. J was trimmed by 4 bases and V by 3 bases; bases with no gene match: 5. The CDR3 has 14 residues. Germline values: CDR1 SGHRS, CDR2 YFSETQ. The CDR3 region has the DNA TGCGCCAGCAGCTCCCGGGACAGGGAGTACGAGCAGTACTTC. Translation gives CASSSRDREYEQYF.

The chain recombines TRBV27 with TRBJ2-7, with TRBD2 identical over 9 bases. Germline V CDR1 and CDR2: MNHEY, SMNVEV (reference sequence). Losses at the gene ends were 8 bases for V and 5 bases for J; bases not matched to a gene: 7. The CDR3 covers 13 residues. CDR3: CASRPTSGHEQYF. The CDR3 region has the DNA TGTGCCAGCCGCCCAACTAGCGGGCACGAGCAGTACTTC.

This chain links TRBV6-1 with TRBJ1-1; D gene uncertain. This CDR3 comprises 12 residues. The V end lost 2 bases, the J end lost 5 bases, and 6 bases lay between the germline ends. Germline-derived CDR1 and CDR2 are MNHNS and SASEGT. In nucleotides, the CDR3 is TGTGCCAGCAGTGAATTTCGGACTGAAGCTTTCTTT. As protein: CASSEFRTEAFF.

This clone has only one observation. The chain is built from TRBV27 and TRBJ2-7; a possible D gene is TRBD2 (6 bases). There are 15 residues in the CDR3. V lost 3 bases and J lost 9, with 21 bases in between. Germline values: CDR1 MNHEY, CDR2 SMNVEV (reference sequence). DNA for the CDR3: TGTGCCAGCAGTTTGAGGGACTCCGGAGGGAGGTTGCAGTACTTC. Protein: CASSLRDSGGRLQYF.

In its sample, this clone was seen once. The V gene is TRBV2, the J gene TRBJ2-3; 11 bases map to TRBD2. The germline gives CDR1 SNHLY, CDR2 FYNNEI. V shed 4 bases, J shed 0 bases, and the junction held 6 bases outside the gene matches. The CDR3 runs 17 residues. The CDR3 reads CASSGDSGRESTDTQYF. CDR3 sequence (DNA): TGTGCCAGCAGTGGGGATAGCGGGAGGGAGAGCACAGATACGCAGTATTTT.